These 20 T cell receptor beta chains share one sample of origin, sequenced in a study of blood T cell repertoires in COVID-19. Libraries were prepared by immunoSEQ multiplex PCR; TCRdb keeps only in-frame clonotypes and omits some of them. The sample consists of fewer than 400,000 clones, more than 75% of them appearing once. Material: PBMCs or T cells enriched from blood (not recorded which). The receptors originated from a man aged 25-40 years who had recovered from COVID-19.

The chain uses TRBV6-1 and TRBJ1-2, with 12 bases fitting TRBD1. V lost 2 bases to trimming and J lost 9 bases; unmatched junction nucleotides: 7. This CDR3 comprises 15 residues. In germline, CDR1 is MNHNS, CDR2 SASEGT. As DNA, the CDR3 is TGTGCCAGCAGTGAAAGGTCGGGGACAGGGGGCCGCTACACCTTC. This encodes CASSERSGTGGRYTF.

In this sample, this clone turned up a few times. The rearrangement uses TRBV27 and TRBJ2-2; TRBD2 aligns across 7 bases. J gave up 6 bases and V 1 base, and 5 bases lay outside the gene matches. Germline V gene sequence: CDR1 MNHEY, CDR2 SMNVEV (reference sequence). The CDR3 is made up of 15 amino acids. Here the CDR3 DNA reads TGTGCCAGCAGTTTATATGGGGGGGTTTCCGGGGAGCTGTTTTTT. This codes for CASSLYGGVSGELFF.

This clone was seen only once. The chain joins TRBV28 to TRBJ1-4; D call uncertain. From germline, CDR1 is MDHEN and CDR2 SYDVKM. V was pared by 3 bases and J by 0 bases, with 11 bases between. The CDR3 consists of 16 residues. Written as DNA, the CDR3 is TGTGCCAGCAGTTTTGGCGGAGTTGCAACTAATGAAAAACTGTTTTTT. Its translation: CASSFGGVATNEKLFF. Full variable domain (rest looked up from reference TRBV28 and TRBJ1-4): DVKVTQSSRYLVKRTGEKVFLECVQDMDHENMFWYRQDPGLGLRLIYFSYDVKMKEKGDIPEGYSVSREKKERFSLILESASTNQTSMYLCASSFGGVATNEKLFFGSGTQLSVL.

This sequence joins TRBV7-6 and TRBJ1-1; 10 bases match TRBD1. Per the germline V gene, CDR1 is SGHVS and CDR2 is FNYEAQ. The CDR3 is 16 amino acids. Trimming at V came to 3 bases and at J to 4 bases, leaving 8 bases not matched to a gene. CDR3 in amino acids: CASSFSTGGYGTEAFF. For the CDR3, the DNA is TGTGCCAGCAGCTTCTCGACAGGGGGCTACGGCACTGAAGCTTTCTTT.

V and J are TRBV7-9 and TRBJ1-5, with D possibly TRBD1 on 6 matching bases. The V gene lost 0 bases and the J gene lost 2 bases, with 14 bases spanning the gap. Looked up from germline, CDR1 is SEHNR and CDR2 is FQNEAQ (reference sequence). The CDR3 is 17 amino acids. In nucleotides, the CDR3 is TGTGCCAGCAGCTTAGCTGGGGGGGCAGGGGGCAATCAGCCCCAGCATTTT. Its protein is CASSLAGGAGGNQPQHF. Using reference TRBV7-9 and TRBJ1-5 for the parts outside the CDR3, the full variable domain is DTGVSQNPRHKITKRGQNVTFRCDPISEHNRLYWYRQTLGQGPEFLTYFQNEAQLEKSRLLSDRFSAERPKGSFSTLEIQRTEQGDSAMYLCASSLAGGAGGNQPQHFGDGTRLSIL.

Regarding this clone: A read error may account for a junction end that differs from germline. V and J are TRBV7-6 and TRBJ2-7, with TRBD2 as a possible D gene (6 bases). Germline V gene lookup returns CDR1 SGHVS and CDR2 FNYEAQ. This CDR3 comprises 14 residues. The CDR3 is CTSSLGGESYEQYF. The CDR3 coding sequence is TGTACCAGCAGCTTAGGCGGGGAGTCCTACGAGCAGTACTTC.

This rearrangement joins TRBV6-5 to TRBJ1-4, with D unclear. Germline CDR1 MNHEY, CDR2 SVGAGI. The CDR3 has 13 amino acids. With 4 bases removed from V and 2 bases from J, the gap between germline ends came to 5 bases. The DNA for the CDR3 is TGTGCCAGCAGTTTCATTACTAATGAAAAACTGTTTTTT. Protein product: CASSFITNEKLFF.

V and J are TRBV2 and TRBJ1-2; possibly TRBD1 for D (6 bases). This CDR3 is built from 16 residues. Trimming left V 4 bases short and J 0 bases short, with 15 bases between. The V gene's germline CDR1 is SNHLY and CDR2 FYNNEI. The CDR3, as DNA: TGTGCCAGCAGTGGAAGGACAGCTCCCACTAACTATGGCTACACCTTC. Translating gives CASSGRTAPTNYGYTF. The whole variable domain, remainder taken from reference TRBV2 and TRBJ1-2, is EPEVTQTPSHQVTQMGQEVILRCVPISNHLYFYWYRQILGQKVEFLVSFYNNEISEKSEIFDDQFSVERPDGSNFTLKIRSTKLEDSAMYFCASSGRTAPTNYGYTFGSGTRLTVV.

The chain links TRBV14 to TRBJ1-6; D not certain. The germline V gene has CDR1 SGHDN and CDR2 FVKESK. The V end lost 0 bases, the J end lost 12 bases, and 6 bases lay between the germline ends. The CDR3 spans 12 residues. This CDR3 is CASSQDVKPLHF. DNA for the CDR3: TGTGCCAGCAGCCAAGACGTTAAACCCCTCCACTTT.

In its sample, this clone was seen a few times. The J gene is TRBJ2-5, the V gene TRBV15; a possible D gene is TRBD2 (5 bases). V lost 0 bases and J 5 bases, leaving 10 bases between the germline ends. CDR1 and CDR2 (germline): LNHNV, YYDKDF (reference sequence). This CDR3 is 14 amino acids long. CDR3 in DNA: TGTGCCACCAGCAGAGATCGCGGGTTGGAGACCCAGTACTTC. This translates into CATSRDRGLETQYF.

The chain carries TRBV5-1 and TRBJ2-1; TRBD2 agrees at 8 bases. The CDR3 covers 13 residues. The V and J ends lost 3 bases and 9 bases, in that order; junction bases with no gene match: 5. CDR1 is SGHRS and CDR2 is YFSETQ in the germline V gene. The CDR3 sequence is CASSYGLAIEQFF. In nucleotides, the CDR3 is TGCGCCAGCAGCTACGGACTAGCAATTGAGCAGTTCTTC.

This chain joins TRBV10-3 and TRBJ2-5; maybe TRBD2 (6 bases). V gave up 4 bases and J gave up 4 bases, with 13 bases separating them. Germline lookup yields CDR1 ENHRY and CDR2 SYGVKD. CDR3 length: 14 residues. CDR3: CAISGRLERETQYF. The CDR3 DNA is TGTGCCATCAGTGGGAGACTAGAACGAGAGACCCAGTACTTC.

The sample holds a few counts of this clone. The V and J genes are TRBV6-4 and TRBJ2-1; weak D call: TRBD2 (5 bases). Trimming removed 5 bases at V and 10 bases at J, with 21 bases between. The CDR3 covers 15 residues. Germline loops: CDR1 MRHNA, CDR2 SNTAGT. CDR3 nucleotide sequence: TGTGCCAGCAGTCAGAGGGCCCTCAATTCTGGGGAGCAGTTCTTC. Protein product: CASSQRALNSGEQFF.

This chain connects TRBV28 to TRBJ2-7; D might be TRBD1 (8 bases). Per the germline V gene, CDR1 is MDHEN and CDR2 is SYDVKM. V was shortened by 8 bases and J by 5 bases, with 31 bases between the two germline ends. The CDR3 extends over 18 amino acids. The CDR3 nucleotides read TGTGCCAGCGGCCATCTCCCGGGGACAGGAGAGGGGGGGGACGAGCAGTACTTC. It specifies CASGHLPGTGEGGDEQYF.

This chain joins TRBV28 and TRBJ2-2, with 9 bases fitting TRBD1. The germline gives CDR1 MDHEN, CDR2 SYDVKM. The CDR3 runs 16 residues. The V gene end was trimmed by 6 bases and the J gene end by 7 bases; junction bases not matched to a gene: 12. CDR3 protein: CASSPWTGVGNGELFF. CDR3 DNA: TGTGCCAGCAGCCCATGGACAGGGGTGGGAAACGGGGAGCTGTTTTTT.

J is TRBJ1-1 and V is TRBV28, with a weak D call TRBD1 (6 bases). CDR1 is MDHEN and CDR2 is SYDVKM in the germline V gene. The CDR3 loop spans 15 amino acids. V shed 5 bases and J shed 10 bases, with 23 bases lying between them. CDR3 nucleotides: TGTGCCAGCAGTACCGGGCATACTACAGGGATGGGAGCTTTCTTT. Translating it yields CASSTGHTTGMGAFF.

This clone was observed a single time. Here the CDR3 reads CASSRDRASYNEQFF. CDR3 nucleotide sequence: TGTGCCAGCAGCCGAGACAGGGCCTCCTACAATGAGCAGTTCTTC. V usage is TRBV6-5 and J usage is TRBJ2-1, with 7 bases that match TRBD1. The CDR3 is 15 amino acids. CDR1 MNHEY and CDR2 SVGAGI come from the germline V gene. V shed 6 bases, J shed 0 bases, and the junction held 5 bases outside the gene matches.

The chain has TRBV30 and TRBJ1-3; 8 bases map to TRBD1. The germline gives CDR1 GTSNPN, CDR2 SVGIG (reference sequence). The CDR3 consists of 14 residues. V gave up 4 bases and J gave up 4 bases; unmatched junction bases: 6. CDR3: CAWIRTGTGNTIYF. DNA for the CDR3: TGTGCCTGGATCAGGACAGGGACAGGAAACACCATATATTTT.

The chain is built from TRBV4-1 and TRBJ2-3; 10 nucleotides match TRBD2. The junction had 14 bases not matched to a gene; V was cut back by 5 bases and J by 3 bases. This CDR3 is 18 amino acids long. The germline V gene has CDR1 MGHRA and CDR2 YSYEKL. CDR3 sequence: CASSTGVGLAGVTDTQYF. In DNA, the CDR3 is TGCGCCAGCAGCACCGGAGTCGGTCTAGCGGGGGTTACAGATACGCAGTATTTT.

The chain couples TRBV12-2 to TRBJ1-2; the D call in the table, TRBD1, was not verified against the DNA. TRBV12-2 is termed a pseudogene. The CDR3 runs 16 residues. As DNA, the CDR3 is TGTGCAAGTCGCTTAGACCAAACCGGGACAGTCTATGGCTACACCTTC. Translated: CASRLDQTGTVYGYTF.